This T cell receptor (beta chain) is from a study of CD8+ T cells in alopecia areata. About the study: C3H/HeJ donors with spontaneous alopecia, about 6-13 months old, supplied skin grafts to roughly 6-11-week-old female C3H/HeJ mice.

Isolated RNA was reverse transcribed into cDNA used as the sequencing template. Some clones are missing from TCRdb's copy, which holds only in-frame ones; the method was immunoSEQ multiplex PCR. The sample has about 120,000 clones, none seen only once; the top ten hold around 19%. With respect to this clone: Any gene name here is a mouse gene name. The CDR3 end is not reached by the read, which stops 4 residues before it; the germline J gene fills it in.

The germline gives CDR1 FNHDT, CDR2 SITEND (reference sequence). Trimming took 7 bases from V and 3 from J, leaving 11 bases between them. The CDR3 is made up of 12 amino acids. The receptor was derived from a C3H/HeJ mouse with alopecia areata. The mouse line has the MHC haplotype H2-k. Sequenced material: lesional skin. The chain is built from TRBV19 and TRBJ2-7, with D tentatively TRBD1 (6 bases). The CDR3 protein is CASLGQFYEQYF. The CDR3 bases that were read are TGTGCCAGCCTGGGACAATTCTAT.